This T cell receptor beta chain is drawn from a study of tumor-infiltrating lymphocytes in localized non-small cell lung cancer. The table lists this clone with a few counts. Here immunoSEQ multiplex PCR was the method, and the copy in TCRdb shows in-frame clones only, minus some. This sample carries about 12,000 clones, around 80% of them seen once, and the ten largest clones take 10% to 15%. Per the germline V gene, CDR1 is KGHSH and CDR2 is LQKENI. CDR3 length equals 11 residues. V lost 6 bases, J lost 11 bases, and 13 bases lay in between. The clonotype originates from a human donor with non-small cell lung cancer. Material: lung tumor tissue. The chain carries TRBV18 and TRBJ1-1; D not certain. Here the CDR3 reads CASSAQERAFF. In nucleotides, the CDR3 is TGTGCCAGCTCCGCGCAAGAACGCGCTTTCTTT.